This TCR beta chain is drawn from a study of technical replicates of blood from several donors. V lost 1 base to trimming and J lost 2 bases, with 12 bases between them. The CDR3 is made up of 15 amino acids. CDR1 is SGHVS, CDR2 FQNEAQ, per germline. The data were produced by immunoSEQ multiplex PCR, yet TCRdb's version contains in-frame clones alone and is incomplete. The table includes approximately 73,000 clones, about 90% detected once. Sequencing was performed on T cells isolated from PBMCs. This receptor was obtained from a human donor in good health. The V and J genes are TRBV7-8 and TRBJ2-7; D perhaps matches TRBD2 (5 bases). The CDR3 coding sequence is TGTGCCAGCAGCTTAGGGGGAACGGGGACCTACGAGCAGTACTTC. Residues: CASSLGGTGTYEQYF.